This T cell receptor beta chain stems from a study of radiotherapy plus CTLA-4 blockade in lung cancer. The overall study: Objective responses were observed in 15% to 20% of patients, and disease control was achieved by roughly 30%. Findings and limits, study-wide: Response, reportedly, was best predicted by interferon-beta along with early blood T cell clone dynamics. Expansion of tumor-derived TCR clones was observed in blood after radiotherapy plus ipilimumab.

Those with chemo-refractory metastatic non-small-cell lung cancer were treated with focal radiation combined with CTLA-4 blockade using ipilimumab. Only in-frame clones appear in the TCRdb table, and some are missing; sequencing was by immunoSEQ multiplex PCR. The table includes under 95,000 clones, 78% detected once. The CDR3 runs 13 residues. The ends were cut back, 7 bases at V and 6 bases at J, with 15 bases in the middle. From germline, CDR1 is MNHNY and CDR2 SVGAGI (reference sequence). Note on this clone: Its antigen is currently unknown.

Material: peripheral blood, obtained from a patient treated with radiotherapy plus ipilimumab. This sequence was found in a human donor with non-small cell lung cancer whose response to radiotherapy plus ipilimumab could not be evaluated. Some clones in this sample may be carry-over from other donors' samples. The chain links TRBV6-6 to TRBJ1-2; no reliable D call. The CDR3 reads CASIPDIPNGYTF. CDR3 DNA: TGTGCCAGCATTCCAGACATTCCTAATGGCTACACCTTC.